Below, one T cell receptor beta chain is given with its context. What it binds is unknown. This sample is part of a study of blood T cells in healthy people across ages. The individuals who served as donors were healthy Caucasians living in Russia, aged roughly 6 to 90. A second PCR of 7 to 11 cycles used a sample-barcoded 5' primer and a J-beta primer mix. Template switching added a 12-random-nucleotide identifier to every cDNA molecule. In TCRdb, the 5' RACE reads were re-called with MiXCR into one record per CDR3 protein. The table records some 710,000 distinct CDR3 sequences, about a fifth of them present only once. This CDR3 contains 15 residues. V was pared by 4 bases and J by 4 bases, with 9 bases of the junction left unmatched. Germline V gene data show CDR1 as SGHVS and CDR2 as FQNEAQ. General study points: Roughly linearly, TCR beta diversity per million T cells fell as age increased.

Specimen: blood. The gene calls are TRBV7-8 and TRBJ2-5; the match to TRBD1 covers 7 bases. The origin of this receptor is a man aged 70 or older in good health. CDR3 nucleotide sequence: TGTGCCAGCAGCTCATTTACAGGGGTTGTAGAGACCCAGTACTTC. Its protein is CASSSFTGVVETQYF.